This passage covers 19 T cell receptor beta chains from one sample sequenced in a study of T cell responses to AZD1222 COVID-19 vaccine. TCRdb's table, derived via immunoSEQ multiplex PCR, lists solely in-frame clones and lacks some. This table holds tens of thousands of clones, around 80% found once. Here the sequenced sample was peripheral blood, taken on day 0 of AZD1222 vaccination. The source is an adult in good health.

This clone was recorded only once. The chain is built from TRBV3-1 (or the pseudogene TRBV3-2) and TRBJ2-1, with TRBD2 identical over 8 bases. Germline assignment: CDR1 LGHDT and CDR2 YNNKEL (reference sequence). The J segment lost 6 bases and the V segment lost 1 base, leaving 11 bases of the junction unmatched. The CDR3 spans 17 residues. The CDR3 DNA reads TGTGCCAGCAGCCAAGTCCCGGGGGGGCTGGTCGCCAATGAGCAGTTCTTC. This sequence encodes CASSQVPGGLVANEQFF.

The chain uses TRBV9 and TRBJ1-1; a weak D match, TRBD1 (6 bases). The CDR3 is 16 residues long. Trimming left V 3 bases short and J 2 bases short, with 17 bases between. Germline V gives CDR1 SGDLS, CDR2 YYNGEE. CDR3 protein: CASSATTGAINTEAFF. CDR3 DNA: TGTGCCAGCAGCGCCACGACGGGGGCGATAAACACTGAAGCTTTCTTT.

This clone showed up just once. V usage is TRBV3-1 (or the pseudogene TRBV3-2) and J usage is TRBJ2-3; 9 nucleotides line up with TRBD2. This CDR3 region has 16 residues. Germline V gene data show CDR1 as LGHDT and CDR2 as YNNKEL (reference sequence). The ends lost 1 base at V and 4 bases at J; junction bases unmatched: 6. The chain's CDR3 is CASSQVAGGMADTQYF. The CDR3, as DNA: TGTGCCAGCAGCCAAGTCGCGGGGGGGATGGCAGATACGCAGTATTTT.

The chain joins TRBV2 to TRBJ1-1; D may be TRBD1 (5 bases). V was clipped by 3 bases and J by 5 bases, with 13 bases between them. Germline V gives CDR1 SNHLY, CDR2 FYNNEI. This CDR3 spans 14 amino acids. The CDR3 reads CASSDRAVYTEAFF. The CDR3 DNA is TGTGCCAGCAGTGACAGGGCGGTGTATACTGAAGCTTTCTTT.

Concerning this clone: Other nucleotide sequences from this sample produce the same CDR3. The chain links TRBV20-1 to TRBJ2-7; TRBD2 aligns across 7 bases. Looked up from germline, CDR1 is DFQATT and CDR2 is SNEGSKA (reference sequence). This CDR3 spans 11 amino acids. With V trimmed by 3 bases and J by 4 bases, 0 bases remained unmatched. For the CDR3, the DNA is TGCAGTGCTAGCGGGGGGTACGAGCAGTACTTC. This codes for CSASGGYEQYF.

V usage is TRBV7-2 and J usage is TRBJ1-1; TRBD1 agrees at 7 bases. The CDR3 is 15 amino acids. CDR1 is SGHTA, CDR2 FQGNSA, per germline. Unmatched junction bases numbered 12, after V lost 5 bases and J lost 6 bases. The CDR3 loop reads CASSPFEGAIAEAFF. The CDR3 DNA follows: TGTGCCAGCAGCCCCTTTGAGGGGGCTATCGCTGAAGCTTTCTTT.

The chain recombines TRBV19 with TRBJ1-3; 7 bases map to TRBD1. This CDR3 spans 14 amino acids. The V gene's germline CDR1 is LNHDA and CDR2 SQIVND (reference sequence). V shed 7 bases, J shed 3 bases, and the junction held 6 bases outside the gene matches. This chain's CDR3 is CASNPTGSGNTIYF. CDR3 coding DNA: TGTGCCAGTAACCCGACAGGGAGTGGAAACACCATATATTTT.

The rearrangement uses TRBV2 and TRBJ2-5, with unresolved D. V lost 6 bases and J 2 bases, leaving 16 bases between the germline ends. The CDR3 has 15 amino acids. CDR1 is SNHLY and CDR2 is FYNNEI in the germline V gene. CDR3 in DNA: TGTGCCAGCAGCCTCTCGGTAATATTACAAGAGACCCAGTACTTC. Amino acid sequence: CASSLSVILQETQYF.

The V gene is TRBV29-1, the J gene TRBJ1-2; possibly TRBD1 for D (6 bases). V was clipped by 4 bases and J by 2 bases, with 11 bases between them. The CDR3 loop spans 13 amino acids. Germline CDR1 reads SQVTM; CDR2 reads ANQGSEA. The DNA of the CDR3 is TGCAGCGTTGGAGCAGGGGCGAACTATGGCTACACCTTC. It encodes CSVGAGANYGYTF.

This chain connects TRBV5-1 to TRBJ2-1; TRBD2 agrees at 11 bases. With V trimmed by 7 bases and J by 4 bases, 4 bases remained unmatched. Germline CDR1 reads SGHRS; CDR2 reads YFSETQ. The CDR3 extends over 14 amino acids. The CDR3 DNA reads TGCGCCAGCGATAGCGGGGGGGAATACAATGAGCAGTTCTTC. Translation: CASDSGGEYNEQFF.

This clone showed up just a few times. The chain links TRBV11-1 to TRBJ2-7; D is ambiguous. Germline CDR1 SGHAT, CDR2 FQDESV (reference sequence). Trimming stripped 3 bases from V and 0 bases from J, with 6 bases between. The CDR3 length is 13 residues. The CDR3 region is CASSLHSSYEQYF. CDR3 nucleotide sequence: TGTGCCAGCAGCTTGCACAGCTCCTACGAGCAGTACTTC.

This clone has a single count. The chain has TRBV28 and TRBJ2-7; D is possibly TRBD2 (5 bases). This CDR3 comprises 14 residues. Germline loops: CDR1 MDHEN, CDR2 SYDVKM. V shed 8 bases and J shed 5 bases, with 19 bases lying between them. CDR3 sequence: CASGGRPPRDEQYF. Here the CDR3 DNA reads TGTGCCAGCGGTGGGAGACCTCCTAGGGACGAGCAGTACTTC.

This sequence joins TRBV7-2 and TRBJ2-7, with 8 bases lining up with TRBD1. This CDR3 is 15 amino acids long. Germline lookup yields CDR1 SGHTA and CDR2 FQGNSA. Germline trimming cut 5 bases from V and 5 bases from J; bases unmatched to any gene: 11. The CDR3 reads CASSPGGRRLDEQYF. Here the CDR3 DNA reads TGTGCCAGCAGCCCAGGGGGCAGGCGGTTAGACGAGCAGTACTTC.

This clone turned up a few times. The V call is TRBV14, the J call TRBJ1-4; perhaps TRBD1 as D (5 bases). CDR1 and CDR2 (germline): SGHDN, FVKESK. This CDR3 has 15 residues. Trimming took off 6 bases at V and 2 bases at J, with 13 bases between the two ends. CDR3 in DNA: TGTGCCAGCAGACCCTCGGGGCAGACTAATGAAAAACTGTTTTTT. Encoded protein: CASRPSGQTNEKLFF.

This clone appeared once. V gene TRBV28 combines with J gene TRBJ2-7, with 7 bases that match TRBD1. CDR3 size: 14 residues. With 7 bases clipped from V and 5 bases from J, the junction kept 11 bases outside the gene matches. Germline V gene sequence: CDR1 MDHEN, CDR2 SYDVKM. CDR3 coding DNA: TGTGCCAGCACCTCCTTGACAGGGTATAACGAGCAGTACTTC. Protein sequence: CASTSLTGYNEQYF.

The chain joins TRBV7-6 to TRBJ1-4, with D possibly TRBD1 on 6 matching bases. The CDR3 sequence is 15 residues long. The V end was cut by 5 bases, the J end by 4 bases, with 14 bases between. The germline V gene has CDR1 SGHVS and CDR2 FNYEAQ. The CDR3 spells CASSLLQGLNEKLFF. For the CDR3, the DNA is TGTGCCAGCAGCCTTCTACAGGGTCTTAATGAAAAACTGTTTTTT.

This clone was recorded only once. This chain connects TRBV3-1 (or the pseudogene TRBV3-2) to TRBJ2-1, with TRBD2 matching over 13 bases. CDR3 size: 19 residues. Looked up from germline, CDR1 is LGHDT and CDR2 is YNNKEL (reference sequence). J was trimmed by 7 bases and V by 1 base; bases with no gene match: 13. The CDR3 protein is CASSQGVGGLAGIGNEQFF. DNA of the CDR3: TGTGCCAGCAGCCAAGGGGTAGGGGGACTAGCGGGGATAGGGAATGAGCAGTTCTTC.

The genes are TRBV5-1 and TRBJ2-7; D is perhaps TRBD1 (6 bases). V dropped 0 bases and J dropped 2 bases, with 12 bases sitting between them. From germline, CDR1 is SGHRS and CDR2 YFSETQ. The CDR3 has 15 amino acids. This CDR3 reads CASSLADRTPYEQYF. DNA for the CDR3: TGCGCCAGCAGCTTGGCTGACAGGACTCCCTACGAGCAGTACTTC. The whole variable domain, remainder taken from reference TRBV5-1 and TRBJ2-7, is KAGVTQTPRYLIKTRGQQVTLSCSPISGHRSVSWYQQTPGQGLQFLFEYFSETQRNKGNFPGRFSGRQFSNSRSEMNVSTLELGDSALYLCASSLADRTPYEQYFGPGTRLTVT.

The chain carries TRBV5-6 and TRBJ1-3; TRBD1 matches 9 bases. The CDR3 length is 13 residues. The V gene end was trimmed by 4 bases and the J gene end by 8 bases; junction bases not matched to a gene: 4. CDR1 is SGHDT, CDR2 YYEEEE, per germline. DNA of the CDR3: TGTGCCAGCAGCAGGGGACAGGGAGACACCATATATTTT. Its protein is CASSRGQGDTIYF.